Shown below are 3 T cell receptor beta chains from a single sample sequenced in a study of cytomegalovirus exposure and HLA in healthy donors. Both 60 Vbeta primers and 13 Jbeta primers went into the PCR. Profiled with immunoSEQ multiplex PCR; TCRdb holds only in-frame clones, not every one. The listing records tens of thousands of clones. The sample was PBMCs. Receptors originate from a woman aged 25 to 39 in good health and CMV-seropositive.

The chain combines TRBV13 with TRBJ2-7; 7 bases fit TRBD2. The CDR3 runs to 17 residues. V shed 2 bases and J 2 bases; nucleotides not matched to a gene: 12. The germline V gene has CDR1 PRHDT and CDR2 FYEKMQ (reference sequence). This CDR3 reads CASSLRSSWRETYEQYF. In nucleotides, the CDR3 is TGTGCCAGCAGCTTAAGATCTTCCTGGCGGGAGACCTACGAGCAGTACTTC.

The V and J genes are TRBV11-2 and TRBJ2-5; D may be TRBD1 (5 bases). The germline gives CDR1 SGHAT, CDR2 FQNNGV. Deletions cut 7 bases from V and 6 bases from J, with 21 bases between. The CDR3 runs 15 residues. The CDR3 coding sequence is TGTGCCAGCACCACCCCTGATCAGGGTCCCCAGACCCAGTACTTC. Protein product: CASTTPDQGPQTQYF.

This clone is deemed medium-sized by its frequency. V gene TRBV6-5 combines with J gene TRBJ2-3; 9 nucleotides align to TRBD2. The CDR3 spans 15 residues. V trimming: 6 bases; J trimming: 3 bases; junction bases outside the gene matches: 7. CDR1 MNHEY and CDR2 SVGAGI come from the germline V gene. Here the CDR3 reads CASRGGLAGTDTQYF. The CDR3 region has the DNA TGTGCCAGCAGAGGGGGACTAGCTGGAACAGATACGCAGTATTTT.